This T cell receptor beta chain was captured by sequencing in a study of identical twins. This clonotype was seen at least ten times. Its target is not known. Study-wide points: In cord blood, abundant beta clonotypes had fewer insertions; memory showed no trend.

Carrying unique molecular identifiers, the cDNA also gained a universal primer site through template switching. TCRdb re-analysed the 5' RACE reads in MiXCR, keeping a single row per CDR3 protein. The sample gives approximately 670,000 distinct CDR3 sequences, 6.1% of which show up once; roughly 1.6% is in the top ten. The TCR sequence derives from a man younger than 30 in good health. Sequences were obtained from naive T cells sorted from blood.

CDR3 residues: CASSRAKREITDTQYF. The CDR3 DNA is TGTGCCAGCAGCCGGGCTAAGCGGGAGATCACAGATACGCAGTATTTT. The chain uses TRBV5-6 and TRBJ2-3; 8 bases align to TRBD2. Trimming at V came to 4 bases and at J to 2 bases, leaving 9 bases not matched to a gene. The CDR3 covers 16 residues. Germline values: CDR1 SGHDT, CDR2 YYEEEE.